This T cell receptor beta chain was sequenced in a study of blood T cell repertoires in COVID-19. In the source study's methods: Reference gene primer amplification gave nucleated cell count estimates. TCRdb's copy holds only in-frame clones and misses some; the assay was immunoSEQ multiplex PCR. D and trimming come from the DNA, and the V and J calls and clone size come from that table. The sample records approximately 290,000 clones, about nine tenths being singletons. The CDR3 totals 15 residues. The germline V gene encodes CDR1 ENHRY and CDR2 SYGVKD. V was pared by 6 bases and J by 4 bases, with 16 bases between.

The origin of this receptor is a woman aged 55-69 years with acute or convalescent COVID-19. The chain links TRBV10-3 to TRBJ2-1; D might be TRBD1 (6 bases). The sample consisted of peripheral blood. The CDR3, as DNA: TGTGCCATCAGGAGGACACCGGACAGTTACAATGAGCAGTTCTTC. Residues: CAIRRTPDSYNEQFF.